This paragraph covers one TCR beta chain sequence. This entry comes from a study of control samples from healthy donors and cancer patients. The repertoire was sequenced with immunoSEQ multiplex PCR; TCRdb's copy has only in-frame clones and lacks some. The sample includes 170,000 or so clones, around 92% of them seen just once. Germline V gene sequence: CDR1 SGHAT, CDR2 FQNNGV. The CDR3 extends over 15 amino acids. V lost 5 bases and J lost 5; bases outside the gene matches: 8. This sequence was found in a woman aged 40 to 49 in good health. Sequenced: blood. The V gene is TRBV11-2, the J gene TRBJ2-1, with TRBD2 matching over 8 bases. Written as DNA, the CDR3 is TGTGCCAGCAGCGTGGGTATAGCGGGAAACAATGAGCAGTTCTTC. This gives the protein CASSVGIAGNNEQFF.